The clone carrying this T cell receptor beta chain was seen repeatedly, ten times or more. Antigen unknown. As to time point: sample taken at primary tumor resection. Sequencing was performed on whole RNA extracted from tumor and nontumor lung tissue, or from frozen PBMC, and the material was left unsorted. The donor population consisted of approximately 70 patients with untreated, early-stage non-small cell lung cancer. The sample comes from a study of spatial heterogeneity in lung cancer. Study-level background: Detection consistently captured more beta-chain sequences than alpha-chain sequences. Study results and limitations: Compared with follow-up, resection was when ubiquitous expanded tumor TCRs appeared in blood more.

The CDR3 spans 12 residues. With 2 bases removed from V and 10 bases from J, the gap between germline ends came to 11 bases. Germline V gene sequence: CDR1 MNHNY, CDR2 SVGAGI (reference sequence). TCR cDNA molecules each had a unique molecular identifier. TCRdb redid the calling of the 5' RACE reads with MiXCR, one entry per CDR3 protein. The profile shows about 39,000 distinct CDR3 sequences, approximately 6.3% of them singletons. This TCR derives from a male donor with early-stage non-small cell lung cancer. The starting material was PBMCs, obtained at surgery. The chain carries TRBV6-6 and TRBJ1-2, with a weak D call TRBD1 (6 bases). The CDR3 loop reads CASSYGQYDYTF. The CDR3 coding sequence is TGTGCCAGCAGTTACGGACAGTACGACTACACCTTC.